This section outlines one T cell receptor (beta chain) sequence together with its context. The study recruited people aged 18 to 89 years across approximately 24 US areas. Clinical history reported by participants formed the basis on which cohorts were assigned. A COVID-19 case had been met by exposed participants during the 2 weeks before study entry. Germline CDR1 SEHNR, CDR2 FQNEAQ (reference sequence). V was shortened by 4 bases and J by 4 bases, with 22 bases between the two germline ends. This CDR3 contains 17 residues. Per the study methods: Amplifying reference gene primers gave estimates of nucleated cell counts. Data came from immunoSEQ multiplex PCR; TCRdb stores just in-frame clones and leaves some out. V and J calls and clone size follow that table, whereas D and trimming were derived from the DNA. This table holds 200,000 to 250,000 clones, about 80% found once. The sample comes from a study of blood T cell repertoires in COVID-19.

This receptor was taken from a woman aged 45-65 years who had been exposed to COVID-19. This chain joins TRBV7-9 and TRBJ1-2; the D is unclear. The sample was PBMCs or T cells enriched from blood (not recorded which). The CDR3 protein is CASSSLILTGWSYGYTF. The CDR3 DNA sequence: TGTGCCAGCAGCTCACTGATCCTTACGGGGTGGTCCTATGGCTACACCTTC. Together with reference TRBV7-9 and TRBJ1-2, the CDR3 gives the full variable domain: DTGVSQNPRHKITKRGQNVTFRCDPISEHNRLYWYRQTLGQGPEFLTYFQNEAQLEKSRLLSDRFSAERPKGSFSTLEIQRTEQGDSAMYLCASSSLILTGWSYGYTFGSGTRLTVV.